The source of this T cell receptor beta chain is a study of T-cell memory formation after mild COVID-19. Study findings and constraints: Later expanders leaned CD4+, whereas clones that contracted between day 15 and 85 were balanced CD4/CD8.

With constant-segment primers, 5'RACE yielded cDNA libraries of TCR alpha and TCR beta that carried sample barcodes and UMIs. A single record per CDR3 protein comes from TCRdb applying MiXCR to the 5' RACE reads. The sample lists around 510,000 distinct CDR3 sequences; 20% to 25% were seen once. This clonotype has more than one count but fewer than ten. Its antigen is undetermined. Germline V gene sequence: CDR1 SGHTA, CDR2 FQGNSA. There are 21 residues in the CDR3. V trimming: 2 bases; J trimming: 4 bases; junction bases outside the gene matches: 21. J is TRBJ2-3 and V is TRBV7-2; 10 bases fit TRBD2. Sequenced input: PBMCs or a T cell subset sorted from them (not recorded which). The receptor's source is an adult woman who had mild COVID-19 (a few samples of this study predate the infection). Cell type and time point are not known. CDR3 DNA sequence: TGTGCCAGCAGCTTAATTTCAGTCCTAGCGGGAGTGCATCTCCCTTCAGATACGCAGTATTTT. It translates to CASSLISVLAGVHLPSDTQYF.